The 17 T cell receptor beta chains below come from one sample, sequenced in a study of memory CD4+ T cells and cytomegalovirus serostatus. Profiled with immunoSEQ multiplex PCR; TCRdb holds only in-frame clones, not every one. Found here are 85,000 to 100,000 clones, around 80% of them singletons; the top ten hold roughly 4%. Single viable CD3+CD4+CD8-CD45RO+ cells were sorted as the memory CD4+ T cells. The sample taken for sequencing was memory CD4+ T cells from blood. The receptors derive from an adult in good health and CMV-seropositive.

CDR3 sequence reads: CASSPRPASGGGETQYF. The DNA for the CDR3 is TGTGCCAGCAGCCCGCGCCCCGCTAGCGGGGGTGGGGAGACCCAGTACTTC. The chain uses TRBV9 and TRBJ2-5, with 10 bases that match TRBD2. Trimming took 4 bases from V and 5 from J; bases not matched to a gene: 14. Looked up from germline, CDR1 is SGDLS and CDR2 is YYNGEE. This CDR3 comprises 17 residues.

V and J are TRBV7-3 and TRBJ1-1; tentatively, D is TRBD1 (5 bases). Between the trimmed V and J ends, which lost 3 bases and 4 bases, there was a span of 9 bases. Germline values: CDR1 SGHTA, CDR2 FQGTGA. The CDR3 extends over 13 amino acids. In DNA, the CDR3 is TGTGCCAGCAGCTTTGCGGGGGGCACTGAAGCTTTCTTT. Amino acid sequence: CASSFAGGTEAFF.

This clone was observed a handful of times. The V gene is TRBV19, the J gene TRBJ1-1; D remains ambiguous. Germline V CDR1 and CDR2: LNHDA, SQIVND (reference sequence). The V end was cut by 6 bases, the J end by 3 bases, with 5 bases between. The length of the CDR3 is 11 residues. The CDR3: CASRIYTEAFF. CDR3 nucleotides: TGTGCCAGTAGGATTTACACTGAAGCTTTCTTT.

The genes are TRBV12-5 and TRBJ2-7; 10 bases are a match to TRBD1. Trimming removed 1 base from V and 3 bases from J; junction bases left unmatched: 6. The CDR3 is 16 residues long. The germline gives CDR1 LGHNT, CDR2 FRNRAP. The CDR3 DNA sequence: TGTGCTAGTGGTTTGGATACCGGGACAGGGGTCTACGAGCAGTACTTC. Its translation is CASGLDTGTGVYEQYF.

Worth noting for this clone: A junction end diverges from the germline sequence, so it may reflect a read error. The chain couples TRBV7-7 to TRBJ2-5; the match to TRBD2 covers 10 bases. Germline V lookup: CDR1 SSHAT, CDR2 FNYEAQ (reference sequence). This CDR3 contains 14 residues. CDR3 DNA sequence: TGTGCTAGCAGTTCTGGAGCGGGAGGGGAGACCCAGTACTTC. It is translated as CASSSGAGGETQYF.

V is TRBV11-2 and J is TRBJ2-7, with 9 bases that match TRBD1. The germline CDR1 and CDR2 sequences are SGHAT and FQNNGV. Germline trimming cut 5 bases from V and 2 bases from J; bases unmatched to any gene: 4. This CDR3 has 14 amino acids. The CDR3 region has the DNA TGTGCCAGCAGCCCATGGACAGGGGCCTACGAGCAGTACTTC. Its protein product is CASSPWTGAYEQYF.

The V and J genes are TRBV7-9 and TRBJ2-3; D gene ambiguous. This CDR3 is 11 amino acids long. Trimming shortened V by 4 bases and J by 3 bases, and 2 bases separated the two germline ends. CDR1 is SEHNR, CDR2 FQNEAQ, per germline (reference sequence). CDR3 in amino acids: CASSSTDTQYF. DNA of the CDR3: TGTGCCAGCAGCTCAACAGATACGCAGTATTTT.

This chain uses TRBV7-9 with TRBJ1-2, with no clear D. The CDR3 sequence is 17 residues long. Per the germline V gene, CDR1 is SEHNR and CDR2 is FQNEAQ (reference sequence). With 3 bases removed from V and 0 bases from J, the gap between germline ends came to 17 bases. CDR3 loop: CASSLASVATPNYGYTF. CDR3 bases: TGTGCCAGCAGCTTGGCGTCCGTGGCTACCCCTAACTATGGCTACACCTTC.

The chain uses TRBV2 and TRBJ2-5, with 8 bases lining up with TRBD1. The CDR3 extends over 12 amino acids. J lost 4 bases, V lost 6 bases, and 1 base had no gene match. Per germline, CDR1 SNHLY and CDR2 FYNNEI. The CDR3 here is CASSGQGETQYF. The CDR3 DNA follows: TGTGCCAGCAGCGGACAGGGAGAGACCCAGTACTTC.

This sequence joins TRBV9 and TRBJ1-1; D remains unclear. The CDR3 consists of 13 residues. Germline CDR1 reads SGDLS; CDR2 reads YYNGEE. Trimming took 1 base from V and 0 from J, leaving 4 bases between them. DNA of the CDR3: TGTGCCAGCAGCGTATTTGTGAACACTGAAGCTTTCTTT. Protein product: CASSVFVNTEAFF. Using reference TRBV9 and TRBJ1-1 for the parts outside the CDR3, the full variable domain is DSGVTQTPKHLITATGQRVTLRCSPRSGDLSVYWYQQSLDQGLQFLIQYYNGEERAKGNILERFSAQQFPDLHSELNLSSLELGDSALYFCASSVFVNTEAFFGQGTRLTVV.

As concerns this clone: The sample carries other DNA sequences with the same CDR3. The CDR3 reads CASSRGLAGEPDTQYF. The CDR3 DNA follows: TGCGCCAGCAGCCGGGGACTAGCGGGAGAACCAGATACGCAGTATTTT. The V gene is TRBV5-1, the J gene TRBJ2-3, with 14 bases matching TRBD2. CDR1 is SGHRS and CDR2 is YFSETQ in the germline V gene. CDR3 size: 16 residues. Trimming removed 4 bases from V and 4 bases from J; junction bases left unmatched: 5.

The chain has TRBV2 and TRBJ1-2; D not resolved. Germline CDR1 reads SNHLY; CDR2 reads FYNNEI. CDR3 length equals 13 residues. The germline V and J ends were trimmed by 10 bases and 8 bases, with 20 bases remaining between them. This chain's CDR3 is CATSKPASSGYTF. The DNA of the CDR3 is TGTGCCACCAGCAAGCCTGCTTCCTCAGGCTACACCTTC.

The rearrangement links TRBV5-1 to TRBJ2-5, with D possibly being TRBD1 (6 bases). Germline-derived CDR1 and CDR2 are SGHRS and YFSETQ. The germline V and J ends were trimmed by 0 bases and 4 bases, with 13 bases remaining between them. The CDR3 contains 15 residues. The CDR3 bases are TGCGCCAGCAGCTTGGTAGGGACACCTCTAGAGACCCAGTACTTC. Translation: CASSLVGTPLETQYF.

The rearrangement joins TRBV9 to TRBJ2-5; 11 nucleotides align to TRBD2. From germline, CDR1 is SGDLS and CDR2 YYNGEE. The CDR3 spans 14 residues. V shed 4 bases and J 5 bases; nucleotides not matched to a gene: 4. CDR3 loop: CASSLAGGTETQYF. The CDR3 DNA follows: TGTGCCAGCAGCTTAGCGGGAGGGACGGAGACCCAGTACTTC.

The J gene is TRBJ1-3, the V gene TRBV7-9, with unresolved D. The CDR3 consists of 15 residues. The germline V and J ends were trimmed by 1 base and 2 bases, with 9 bases remaining between them. Germline V gene sequence: CDR1 SEHNR, CDR2 FQNEAQ (reference sequence). CDR3 residues: CASSLGEGTGNTIYF. In DNA, the CDR3 is TGTGCCAGCAGCTTAGGTGAAGGGACTGGAAACACCATATATTTT.

The chain couples TRBV7-2 to TRBJ1-2; D not resolved. The germline V gene has CDR1 SGHTA and CDR2 FQGNSA. V lost 0 bases, J lost 4 bases, and 9 bases lay in between. The length of the CDR3 is 14 residues. The CDR3 sequence is CASSLAPGTYGYTF. The CDR3 DNA reads as TGTGCCAGCAGCTTAGCGCCGGGAACCTATGGCTACACCTTC.

The rearrangement joins TRBV6-1 to TRBJ1-5; D gene ambiguous. The germline gives CDR1 MNHNS, CDR2 SASEGT. The CDR3 contains 12 residues. Trimming cost V 10 bases and J 7 bases, with 14 bases left between them. The CDR3 DNA sequence: TGTGCCACCAGGAGGGATCGGCAGCCCCAGCATTTT. Its translation: CATRRDRQPQHF.